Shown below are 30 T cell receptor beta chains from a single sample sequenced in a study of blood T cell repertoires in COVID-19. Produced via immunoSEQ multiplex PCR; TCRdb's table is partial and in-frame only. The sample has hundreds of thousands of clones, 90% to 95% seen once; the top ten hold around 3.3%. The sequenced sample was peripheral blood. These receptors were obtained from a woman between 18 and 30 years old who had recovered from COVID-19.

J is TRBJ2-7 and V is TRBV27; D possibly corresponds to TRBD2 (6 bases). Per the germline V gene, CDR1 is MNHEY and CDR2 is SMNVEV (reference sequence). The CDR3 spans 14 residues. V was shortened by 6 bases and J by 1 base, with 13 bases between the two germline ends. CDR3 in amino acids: CASSIARGSYEQYV. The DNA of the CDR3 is TGTGCCAGCAGCATCGCCCGGGGGTCCTACGAGCAGTACGTC.

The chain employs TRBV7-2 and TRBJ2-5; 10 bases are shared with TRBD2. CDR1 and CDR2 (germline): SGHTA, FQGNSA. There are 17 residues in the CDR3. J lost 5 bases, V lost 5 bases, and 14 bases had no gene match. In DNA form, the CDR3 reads TGTGCCAGCAGCCCCACGGCAGGTAGCGGGAGGACGGAGACCCAGTACTTC. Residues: CASSPTAGSGRTETQYF.

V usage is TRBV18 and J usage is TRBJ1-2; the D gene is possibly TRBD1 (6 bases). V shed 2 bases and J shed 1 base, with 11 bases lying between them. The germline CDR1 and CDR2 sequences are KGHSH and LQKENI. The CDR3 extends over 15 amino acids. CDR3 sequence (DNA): TGTGCCAGCTCACCATCGACAGGACATAACTATGGCTACACCTTC. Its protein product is CASSPSTGHNYGYTF.

The CDR3 is CASSLDMDRVTNEKLFF. The CDR3 DNA is TGCGCCAGCAGCTTGGATATGGACAGGGTCACTAATGAAAAACTGTTTTTT. The V and J genes are TRBV5-1 and TRBJ1-4; 8 bases match TRBD1. The V gene's germline CDR1 is SGHRS and CDR2 YFSETQ. The CDR3 is made up of 17 amino acids. The trim removed 0 bases at V and 2 bases at J, leaving 6 bases unmatched.

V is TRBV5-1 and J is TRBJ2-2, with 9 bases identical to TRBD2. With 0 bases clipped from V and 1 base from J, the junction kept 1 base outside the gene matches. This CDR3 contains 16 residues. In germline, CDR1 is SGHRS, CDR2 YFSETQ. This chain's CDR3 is CASSLAAGGNTGELFF. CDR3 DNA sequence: TGCGCCAGCAGCTTGGCAGCGGGAGGGAACACCGGGGAGCTGTTTTTT.

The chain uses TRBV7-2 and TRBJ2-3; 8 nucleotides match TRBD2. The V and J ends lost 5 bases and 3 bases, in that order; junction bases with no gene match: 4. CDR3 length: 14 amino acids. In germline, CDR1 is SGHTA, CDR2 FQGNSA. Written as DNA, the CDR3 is TGTGCCAGCAGCGTAAGCGGGAGAACAGATACGCAGTATTTT. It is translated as CASSVSGRTDTQYF.

CDR3 sequence: CATSREVVGGATGELFF. CDR3 in DNA: TGTGCCACCAGCAGAGAGGTCGTAGGGGGCGCGACCGGGGAGCTGTTTTTT. V and J are TRBV15 and TRBJ2-2, with 7 bases lining up with TRBD1. The germline V gene encodes CDR1 LNHNV and CDR2 YYDKDF (reference sequence). The CDR3 is made up of 17 amino acids. Losses at the gene ends were 0 bases for V and 5 bases for J; bases not matched to a gene: 9.

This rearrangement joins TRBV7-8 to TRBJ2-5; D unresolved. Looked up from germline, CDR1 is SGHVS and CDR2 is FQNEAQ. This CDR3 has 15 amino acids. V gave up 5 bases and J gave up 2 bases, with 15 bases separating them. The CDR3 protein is CASSPPFGAQETQYF. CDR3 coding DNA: TGTGCCAGCAGCCCACCGTTTGGAGCACAAGAGACCCAGTACTTC. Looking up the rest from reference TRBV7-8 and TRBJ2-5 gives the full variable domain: GAGVSQSPRYKVAKRGQDVALRCDPISGHVSLFWYQQALGQGPEFLTYFQNEAQLDKSGLPSDRFFAERPEGSVSTLKIQRTQQEDSAVYLCASSPPFGAQETQYFGPGTRLLVL.

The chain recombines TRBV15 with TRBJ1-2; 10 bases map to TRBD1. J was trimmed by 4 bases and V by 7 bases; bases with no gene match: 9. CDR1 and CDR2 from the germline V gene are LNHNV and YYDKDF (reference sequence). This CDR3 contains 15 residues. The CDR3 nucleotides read TGTGCCACCACCCCGGGACAGGGGTTTTTCTATGGCTACACCTTC. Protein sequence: CATTPGQGFFYGYTF.

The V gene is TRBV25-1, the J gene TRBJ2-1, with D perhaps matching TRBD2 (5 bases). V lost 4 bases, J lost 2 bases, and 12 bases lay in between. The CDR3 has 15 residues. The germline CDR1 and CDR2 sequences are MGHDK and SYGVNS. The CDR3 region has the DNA TGTGCCAGCAGTGTACGAGGGAGCCCCTACAATGAGCAGTTCTTC. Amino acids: CASSVRGSPYNEQFF.

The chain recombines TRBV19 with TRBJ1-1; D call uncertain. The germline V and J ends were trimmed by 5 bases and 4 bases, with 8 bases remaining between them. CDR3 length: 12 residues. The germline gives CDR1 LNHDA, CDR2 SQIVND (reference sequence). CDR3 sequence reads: CASSSSRTEAFF. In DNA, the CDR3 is TGTGCCAGTAGTTCGAGCCGCACTGAAGCTTTCTTT.

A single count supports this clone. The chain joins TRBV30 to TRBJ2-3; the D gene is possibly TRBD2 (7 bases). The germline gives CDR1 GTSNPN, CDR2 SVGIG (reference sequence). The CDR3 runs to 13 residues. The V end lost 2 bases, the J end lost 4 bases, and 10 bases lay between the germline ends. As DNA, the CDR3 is TGTGCCTGGAGTAGGGGGGGGGCAGATACGCAGTATTTT. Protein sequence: CAWSRGGADTQYF. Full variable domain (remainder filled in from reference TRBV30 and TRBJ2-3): SQTIHQWPATLVQPVGSPLSLECTVEGTSNPNLYWYRQAAGRGLQLLFYSVGIGQISSEVPQNLSASRPQDRQFILSSKKLLLSDSGFYLCAWSRGGADTQYFGPGTRLTVL.

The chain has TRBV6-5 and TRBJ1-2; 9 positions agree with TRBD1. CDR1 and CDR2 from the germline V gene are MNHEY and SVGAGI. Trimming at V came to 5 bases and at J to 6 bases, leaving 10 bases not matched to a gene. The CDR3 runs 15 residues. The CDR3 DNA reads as TGTGCCAGCAGTAACAGGGGGCCGGTCAAGCATGGCTACACCTTC. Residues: CASSNRGPVKHGYTF.

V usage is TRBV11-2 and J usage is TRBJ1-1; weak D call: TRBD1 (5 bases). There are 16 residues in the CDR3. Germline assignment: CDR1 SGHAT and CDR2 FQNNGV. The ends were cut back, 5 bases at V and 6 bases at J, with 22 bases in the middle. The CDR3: CASSPRLVTDQPEAFF. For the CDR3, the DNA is TGTGCCAGCAGCCCCCGATTGGTGACAGATCAACCTGAAGCTTTCTTT.

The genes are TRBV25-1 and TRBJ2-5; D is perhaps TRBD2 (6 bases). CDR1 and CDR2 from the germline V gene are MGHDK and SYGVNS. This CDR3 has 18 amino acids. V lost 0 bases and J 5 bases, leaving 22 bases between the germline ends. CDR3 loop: CASSEYTERVRVMETQYF. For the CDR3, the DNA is TGTGCCAGCAGTGAATATACCGAGCGGGTGAGGGTCATGGAGACCCAGTACTTC.

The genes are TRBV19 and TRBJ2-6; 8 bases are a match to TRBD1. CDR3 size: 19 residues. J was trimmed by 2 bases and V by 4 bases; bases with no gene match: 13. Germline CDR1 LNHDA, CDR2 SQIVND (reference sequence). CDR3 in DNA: TGTGCCAGTAGTACTTGGAGGAGACAGGGGTTTACTGGGGCCAACGTCCTGACTTTC. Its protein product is CASSTWRRQGFTGANVLTF.

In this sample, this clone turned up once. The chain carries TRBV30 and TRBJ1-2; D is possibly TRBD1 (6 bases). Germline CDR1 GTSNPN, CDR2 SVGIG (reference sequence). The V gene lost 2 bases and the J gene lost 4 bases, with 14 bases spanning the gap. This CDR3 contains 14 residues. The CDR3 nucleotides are TGTGCCTGGAGTTTCTGGGGGCATGGCTATGGCTACACCTTC. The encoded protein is CAWSFWGHGYGYTF. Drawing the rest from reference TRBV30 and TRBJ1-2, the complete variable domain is SQTIHQWPATLVQPVGSPLSLECTVEGTSNPNLYWYRQAAGRGLQLLFYSVGIGQISSEVPQNLSASRPQDRQFILSSKKLLLSDSGFYLCAWSFWGHGYGYTFGSGTRLTVV.

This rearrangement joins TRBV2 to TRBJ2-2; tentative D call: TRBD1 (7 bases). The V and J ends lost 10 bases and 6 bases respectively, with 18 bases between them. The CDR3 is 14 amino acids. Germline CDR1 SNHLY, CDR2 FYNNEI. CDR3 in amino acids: CATKVSRGAGELFF. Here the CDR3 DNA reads TGTGCCACCAAGGTGTCCAGGGGGGCCGGGGAGCTGTTTTTT.

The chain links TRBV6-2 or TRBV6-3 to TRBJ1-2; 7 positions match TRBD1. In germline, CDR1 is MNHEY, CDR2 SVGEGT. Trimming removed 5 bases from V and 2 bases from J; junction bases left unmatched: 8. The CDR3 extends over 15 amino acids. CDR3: CASSQPTTGNYGYTF. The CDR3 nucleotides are TGTGCCAGCAGTCAACCGACGACAGGGAACTATGGCTACACCTTC.

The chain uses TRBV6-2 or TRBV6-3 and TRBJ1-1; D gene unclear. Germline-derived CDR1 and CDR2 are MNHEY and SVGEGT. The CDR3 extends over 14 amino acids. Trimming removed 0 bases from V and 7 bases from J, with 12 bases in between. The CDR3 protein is CASSYSAVTNEAFF. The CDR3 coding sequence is TGTGCCAGCAGTTACTCGGCGGTCACAAATGAAGCTTTCTTT.

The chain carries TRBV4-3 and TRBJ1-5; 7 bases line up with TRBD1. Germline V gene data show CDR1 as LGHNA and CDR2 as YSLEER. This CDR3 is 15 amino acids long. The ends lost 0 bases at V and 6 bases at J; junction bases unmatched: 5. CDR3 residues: CASSQDRQGGQPQHF. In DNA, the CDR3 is TGCGCCAGCAGCCAAGATCGACAGGGAGGTCAGCCCCAGCATTTT.

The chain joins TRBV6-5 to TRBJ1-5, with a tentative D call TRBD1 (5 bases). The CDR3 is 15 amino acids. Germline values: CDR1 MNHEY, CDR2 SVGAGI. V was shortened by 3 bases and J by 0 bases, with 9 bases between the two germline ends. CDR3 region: CASSYSGFSNQPQHF. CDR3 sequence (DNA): TGTGCCAGCAGTTATTCAGGGTTTAGCAATCAGCCCCAGCATTTT.

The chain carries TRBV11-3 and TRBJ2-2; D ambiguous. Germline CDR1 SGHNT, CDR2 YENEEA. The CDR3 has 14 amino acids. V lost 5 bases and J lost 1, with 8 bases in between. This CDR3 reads CASSLVLNTGELFF. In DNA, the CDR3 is TGTGCCAGCAGCCTTGTATTGAACACCGGGGAGCTGTTTTTT. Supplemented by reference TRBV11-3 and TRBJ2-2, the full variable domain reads EAGVVQSPRYKIIEKKQPVAFWCNPISGHNTLYWYLQNLGQGPELLIRYENEEAVDDSQLPKDRFSAERLKGVDSTLKIQPAELGDSAVYLCASSLVLNTGELFFGEGSRLTVL.

The CDR3 sequence: CASTASGEGQPQHF. For the CDR3, the DNA is TGTGCCAGTACCGCATCAGGGGAGGGACAGCCCCAGCATTTT. The chain couples TRBV19 to TRBJ1-5, with TRBD1 as a possible D gene (6 bases). This CDR3 comprises 14 residues. From germline, CDR1 is LNHDA and CDR2 SQIVND (reference sequence). The germline V and J ends were trimmed by 7 bases and 7 bases, with 17 bases remaining between them.

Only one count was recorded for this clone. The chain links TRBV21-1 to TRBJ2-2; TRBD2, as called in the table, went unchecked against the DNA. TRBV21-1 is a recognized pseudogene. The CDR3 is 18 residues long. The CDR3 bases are TGTGCCAGCAGCCAGACCAGACATAGCGGGGTGAACACCGGGGAGCTGTTTTTT. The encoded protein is CASSQTRHSGVNTGELFF.

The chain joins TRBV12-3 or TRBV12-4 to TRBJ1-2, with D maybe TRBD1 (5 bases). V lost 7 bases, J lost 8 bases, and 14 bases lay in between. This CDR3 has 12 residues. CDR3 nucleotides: TGTGCCAGCACTGCAGGGTTCGGGGGCTACACCTTC. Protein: CASTAGFGGYTF.

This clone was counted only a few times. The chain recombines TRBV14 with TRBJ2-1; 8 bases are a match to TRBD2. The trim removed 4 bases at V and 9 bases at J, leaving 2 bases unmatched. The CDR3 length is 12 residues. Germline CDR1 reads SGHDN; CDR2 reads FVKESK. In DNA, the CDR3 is TGTGCCAGCAGCCGGAGCGGGAGTGAGCAGTTCTTC. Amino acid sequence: CASSRSGSEQFF.

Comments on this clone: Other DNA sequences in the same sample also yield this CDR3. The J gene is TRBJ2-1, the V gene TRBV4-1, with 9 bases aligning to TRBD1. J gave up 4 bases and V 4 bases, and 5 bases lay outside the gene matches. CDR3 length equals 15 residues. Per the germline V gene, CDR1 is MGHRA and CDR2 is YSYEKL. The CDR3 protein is CASSPGQGNYNEQFF. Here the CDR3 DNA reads TGCGCCAGCAGCCCGGGACAGGGTAATTACAATGAGCAGTTCTTC.

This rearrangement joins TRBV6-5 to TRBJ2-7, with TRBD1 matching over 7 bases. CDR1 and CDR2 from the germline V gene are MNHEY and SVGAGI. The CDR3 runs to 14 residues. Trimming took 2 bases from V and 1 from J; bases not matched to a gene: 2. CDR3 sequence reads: CASSYRGQSYEQYV. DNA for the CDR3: TGTGCCAGCAGTTACCGGGGACAGTCCTACGAGCAGTACGTC.

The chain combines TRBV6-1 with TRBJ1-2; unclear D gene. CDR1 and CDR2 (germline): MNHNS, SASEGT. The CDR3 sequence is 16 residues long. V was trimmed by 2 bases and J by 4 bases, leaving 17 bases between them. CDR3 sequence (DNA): TGTGCCAGCAGTGAACGGTTAGTTTACCCTAGCTATGGCTACACCTTC. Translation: CASSERLVYPSYGYTF.